Each of the 8 T cell receptor beta chains below was sequenced from the same sample in a study of blood T cell repertoires in COVID-19. The data were produced by immunoSEQ multiplex PCR, yet TCRdb's version contains in-frame clones alone and is incomplete. Of tens of thousands of clones in the sample, less than 85% are singletons; the top ten hold approximately 24%. The sequencing input was peripheral blood. Receptors were obtained from a man between 60 and 75 years old with acute or convalescent COVID-19.

In this sample, this clone turned up once. The chain recombines TRBV6-1 with TRBJ2-5; tentative D call: TRBD1 (5 bases). The CDR3 covers 13 residues. The V and J ends lost 1 base and 7 bases respectively, with 10 bases between them. Germline-derived CDR1 and CDR2 are MNHNS and SASEGT. CDR3 in amino acids: CASSEEPQGTQYF. CDR3 DNA sequence: TGTGCCAGCAGTGAAGAGCCCCAGGGGACCCAGTACTTC.

Only one count was recorded for this clone. This chain links TRBV28 with TRBJ2-1; 9 bases are shared with TRBD2. The CDR3 consists of 21 residues. Germline V gene lookup returns CDR1 MDHEN and CDR2 SYDVKM. V shed 1 base and J 2 bases; nucleotides not matched to a gene: 18. The CDR3 nucleotides are TGTGCCAGCAGTTTATACCCCCCCCTTTTCGTAGCGGGAGAGACCTACAATGAGCAGTTCTTC. This gives the protein CASSLYPPLFVAGETYNEQFF.

This clone was seen ten or more times. The V gene is TRBV7-3, the J gene TRBJ2-1; TRBD2 is a possible D gene (5 bases). V lost 3 bases and J lost 7, with 13 bases in between. Germline values: CDR1 SGHTA, CDR2 FQGTGA. The CDR3 consists of 14 residues. CDR3 region: CASSFGGLGNEQFF. CDR3 DNA sequence: TGTGCCAGCAGCTTCGGAGGCCTGGGGAATGAGCAGTTCTTC.

V and J are TRBV7-3 and TRBJ1-2; TRBD1 agrees at 8 bases. This CDR3 has 13 residues. The V gene's germline CDR1 is SGHTA and CDR2 FQGTGA. Trimming took 5 bases from V and 8 from J; bases not matched to a gene: 7. In nucleotides, the CDR3 is TGTGCCAGCAGCCCTCAGGGGGCTGGAGGCTACACCTTC. Translated, it gives CASSPQGAGGYTF.

A remark on this clone: Its ends do not fully match the called genes, so a read error is possible. The chain is built from TRBV6-2 or TRBV6-3 and TRBJ1-6, with D hard to call. Germline V CDR1 and CDR2: MNHEY, SVGEGT. The CDR3 spans 17 residues. CDR3 nucleotides: TGTGCCAGCAGCTACTCTCCCGCTGACGGAGTTAATTCACCCCTCCACTTT. It codes for CASSYSPADGVNSPLHF.

The table lists this clone with a few counts. The J gene is TRBJ2-5, the V gene TRBV5-1; 8 bases align to TRBD2. This CDR3 is built from 13 residues. Germline CDR1 SGHRS, CDR2 YFSETQ. Trimming took 4 bases from V and 4 from J; bases not matched to a gene: 3. DNA of the CDR3: TGCGCCAGCAGCACGGGACTAGGAGAGACCCAGTACTTC. Its translation is CASSTGLGETQYF.

This chain uses TRBV6-5 with TRBJ1-5; the match to TRBD1 covers 7 bases. The V gene's germline CDR1 is MNHEY and CDR2 SVGAGI. The CDR3 has 15 residues. The V segment lost 5 bases and the J segment 3 bases; nucleotides outside the gene matches: 7. The CDR3: CASSPFGTANQPQHF. CDR3 bases: TGTGCCAGCAGTCCTTTCGGGACAGCCAATCAGCCCCAGCATTTT.

This rearrangement joins TRBV29-1 to TRBJ1-4, with no clear D. The CDR3 totals 11 residues. Per germline, CDR1 SQVTM and CDR2 ANQGSEA. Trimming left V 1 base short and J 6 bases short, with 3 bases between. CDR3 protein: CSVEAYEKLFF. The CDR3 DNA follows: TGCAGCGTTGAAGCGTATGAAAAACTGTTTTTT.